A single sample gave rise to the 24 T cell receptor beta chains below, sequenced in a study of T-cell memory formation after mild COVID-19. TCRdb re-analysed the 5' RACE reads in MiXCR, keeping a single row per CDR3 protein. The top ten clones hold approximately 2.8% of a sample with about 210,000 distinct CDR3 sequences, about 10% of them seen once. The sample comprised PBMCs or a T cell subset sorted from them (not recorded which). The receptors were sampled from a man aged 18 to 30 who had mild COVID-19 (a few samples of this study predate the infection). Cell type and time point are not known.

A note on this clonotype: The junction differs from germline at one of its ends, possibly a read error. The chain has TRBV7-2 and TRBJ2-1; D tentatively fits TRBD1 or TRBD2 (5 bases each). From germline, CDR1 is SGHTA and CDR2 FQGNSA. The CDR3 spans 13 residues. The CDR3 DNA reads TGTGCCAGCAGCGAGAGGTGGGGGTCCCAGCCAATTTTC. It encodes CASSERWGSQPIF.

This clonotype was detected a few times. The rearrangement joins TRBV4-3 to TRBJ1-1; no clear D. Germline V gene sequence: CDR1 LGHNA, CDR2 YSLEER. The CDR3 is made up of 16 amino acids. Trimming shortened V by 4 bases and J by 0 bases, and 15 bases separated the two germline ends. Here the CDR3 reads CASSLFTLQMNTEAFF. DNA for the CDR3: TGCGCCAGCAGCCTCTTCACCCTGCAGATGAACACTGAAGCTTTCTTT.

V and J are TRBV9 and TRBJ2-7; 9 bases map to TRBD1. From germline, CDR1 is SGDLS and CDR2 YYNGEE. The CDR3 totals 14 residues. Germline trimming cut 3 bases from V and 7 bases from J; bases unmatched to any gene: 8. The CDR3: CASSATGGSREQYF. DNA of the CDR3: TGTGCCAGCAGCGCAACAGGGGGCTCTAGGGAGCAGTACTTC. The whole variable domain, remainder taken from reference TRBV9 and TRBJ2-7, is DSGVTQTPKHLITATGQRVTLRCSPRSGDLSVYWYQQSLDQGLQFLIQYYNGEERAKGNILERFSAQQFPDLHSELNLSSLELGDSALYFCASSATGGSREQYFGPGTRLTVT.

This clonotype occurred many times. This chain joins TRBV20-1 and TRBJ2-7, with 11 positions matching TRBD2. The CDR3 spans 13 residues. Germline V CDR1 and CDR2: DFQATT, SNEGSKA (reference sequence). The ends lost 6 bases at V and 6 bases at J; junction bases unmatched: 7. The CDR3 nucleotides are TGCAGTGCCCTTAGCGGGGGGGCCACCGAGCAGTACTTC. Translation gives CSALSGGATEQYF.

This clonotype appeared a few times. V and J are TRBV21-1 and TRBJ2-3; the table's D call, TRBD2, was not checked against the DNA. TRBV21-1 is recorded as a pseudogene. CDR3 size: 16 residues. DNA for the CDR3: TGTGCCAGCAGCAAAGCGCAAGGAGGGGTCACAGATACGCAGTATTTT. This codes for CASSKAQGGVTDTQYF.

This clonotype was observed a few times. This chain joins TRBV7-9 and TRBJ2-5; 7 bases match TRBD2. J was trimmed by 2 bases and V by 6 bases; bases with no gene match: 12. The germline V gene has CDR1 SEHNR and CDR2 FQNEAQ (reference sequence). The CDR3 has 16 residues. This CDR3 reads CASSPIGAGRQETQYF. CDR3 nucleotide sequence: TGTGCCAGCAGTCCTATCGGAGCGGGGCGACAAGAGACCCAGTACTTC.

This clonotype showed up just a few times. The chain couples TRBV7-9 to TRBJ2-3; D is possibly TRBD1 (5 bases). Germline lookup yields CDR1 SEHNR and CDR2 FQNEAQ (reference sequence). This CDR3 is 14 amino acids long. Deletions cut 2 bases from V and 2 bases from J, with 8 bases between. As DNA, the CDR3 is TGTGCCAGCAGCTTAAAGGGGAACACAGATACGCAGTATTTT. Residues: CASSLKGNTDTQYF.

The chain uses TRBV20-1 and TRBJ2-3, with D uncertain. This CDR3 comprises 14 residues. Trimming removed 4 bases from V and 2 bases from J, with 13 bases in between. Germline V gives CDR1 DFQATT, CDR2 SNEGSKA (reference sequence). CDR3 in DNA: TGCAGTGCTAAACGCGGCCAGAACACAGATACGCAGTATTTT. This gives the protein CSAKRGQNTDTQYF.

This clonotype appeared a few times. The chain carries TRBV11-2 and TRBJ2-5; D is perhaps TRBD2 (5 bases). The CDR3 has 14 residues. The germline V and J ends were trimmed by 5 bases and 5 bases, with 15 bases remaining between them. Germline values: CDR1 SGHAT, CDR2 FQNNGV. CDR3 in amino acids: CASSRAGGGETQYF. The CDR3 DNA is TGTGCCAGCAGCCGGGCGGGCGGTGGGGAGACCCAGTACTTC.

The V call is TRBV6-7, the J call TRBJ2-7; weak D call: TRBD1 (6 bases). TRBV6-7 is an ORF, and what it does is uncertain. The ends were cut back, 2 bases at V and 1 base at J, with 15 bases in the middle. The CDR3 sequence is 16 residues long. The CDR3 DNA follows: TGTGCCAGCAGTTACGCGACAGGCGGGCGATCCTACGAGCAGTACGTC. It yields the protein CASSYATGGRSYEQYV.

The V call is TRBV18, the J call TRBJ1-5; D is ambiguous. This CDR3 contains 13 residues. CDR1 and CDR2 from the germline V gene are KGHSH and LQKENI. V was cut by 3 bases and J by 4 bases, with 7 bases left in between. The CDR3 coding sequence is TGTGCCAGCTCACCGGAGGCGAATCAGCCCCAGCATTTT. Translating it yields CASSPEANQPQHF.

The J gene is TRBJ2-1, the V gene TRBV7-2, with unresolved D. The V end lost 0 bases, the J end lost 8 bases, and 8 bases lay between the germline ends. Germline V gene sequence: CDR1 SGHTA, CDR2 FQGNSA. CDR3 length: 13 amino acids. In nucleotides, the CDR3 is TGTGCCAGCAGCTTAGCCCAGGACGATGAGCAGTTCTTC. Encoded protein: CASSLAQDDEQFF.

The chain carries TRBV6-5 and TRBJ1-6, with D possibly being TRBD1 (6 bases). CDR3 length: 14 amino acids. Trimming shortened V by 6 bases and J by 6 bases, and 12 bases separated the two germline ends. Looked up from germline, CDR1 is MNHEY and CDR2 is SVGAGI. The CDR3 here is CASRKGGSNSPLHF. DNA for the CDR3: TGTGCCAGCAGAAAGGGGGGAAGTAATTCACCCCTCCACTTT.

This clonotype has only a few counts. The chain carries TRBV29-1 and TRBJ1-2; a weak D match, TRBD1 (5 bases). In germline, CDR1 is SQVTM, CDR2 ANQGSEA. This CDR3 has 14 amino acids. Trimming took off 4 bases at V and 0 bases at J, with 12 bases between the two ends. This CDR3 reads CSVVERGPNYGYTF. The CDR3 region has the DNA TGCAGCGTTGTAGAAAGGGGTCCTAACTATGGCTACACCTTC.

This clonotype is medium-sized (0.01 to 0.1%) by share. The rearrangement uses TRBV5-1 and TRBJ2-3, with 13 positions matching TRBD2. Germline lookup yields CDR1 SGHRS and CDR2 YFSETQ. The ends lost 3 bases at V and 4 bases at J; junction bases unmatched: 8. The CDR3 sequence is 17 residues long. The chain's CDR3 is CASSSLGTSGGADTQYF. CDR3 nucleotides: TGCGCCAGCAGCTCTTTAGGTACTAGCGGGGGGGCAGATACGCAGTATTTT.

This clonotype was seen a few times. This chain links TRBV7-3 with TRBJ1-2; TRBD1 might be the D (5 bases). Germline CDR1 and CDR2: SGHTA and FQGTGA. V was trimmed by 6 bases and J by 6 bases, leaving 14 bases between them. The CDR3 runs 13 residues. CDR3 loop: CASSNGPRDGYTF. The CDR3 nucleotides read TGTGCCAGCAGTAACGGACCCAGGGATGGCTACACCTTC. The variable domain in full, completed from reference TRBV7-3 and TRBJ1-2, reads GAGVSQTPSNKVTEKGKYVELRCDPISGHTALYWYRQSLGQGPEFLIYFQGTGAADDSGLPNDRFFAVRPEGSVSTLKIQRTERGDSAVYLCASSNGPRDGYTFGSGTRLTVV.

CDR3 sequence (DNA): TGCAGTGCTCTGGACAGGGGAATCTACGCGCAGTACGTC. This sequence encodes CSALDRGIYAQYV. V is TRBV20-1 and J is TRBJ2-7; 9 bases are a match to TRBD1. In germline, CDR1 is DFQATT, CDR2 SNEGSKA (reference sequence). This CDR3 contains 13 residues.

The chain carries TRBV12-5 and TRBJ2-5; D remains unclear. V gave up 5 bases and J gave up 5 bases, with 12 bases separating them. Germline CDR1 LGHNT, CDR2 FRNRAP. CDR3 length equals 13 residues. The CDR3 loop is CASGPGWGETQYF. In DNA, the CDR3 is TGTGCTAGTGGTCCGGGCTGGGGTGAGACCCAGTACTTC. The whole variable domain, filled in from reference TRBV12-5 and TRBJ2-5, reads DARVTQTPRHKVTEMGQEVTMRCQPILGHNTVFWYRQTMMQGLELLAYFRNRAPLDDSGMPKDRFSAEMPDATLATLKIQPSEPRDSAVYFCASGPGWGETQYFGPGTRLLVL.

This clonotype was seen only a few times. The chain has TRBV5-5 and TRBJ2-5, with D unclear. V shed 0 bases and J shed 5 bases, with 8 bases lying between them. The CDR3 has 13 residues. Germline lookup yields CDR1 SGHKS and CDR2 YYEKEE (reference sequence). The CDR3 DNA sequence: TGTGCCAGCAGCTTGGTGTCTGGGGAGACCCAGTACTTC. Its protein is CASSLVSGETQYF.

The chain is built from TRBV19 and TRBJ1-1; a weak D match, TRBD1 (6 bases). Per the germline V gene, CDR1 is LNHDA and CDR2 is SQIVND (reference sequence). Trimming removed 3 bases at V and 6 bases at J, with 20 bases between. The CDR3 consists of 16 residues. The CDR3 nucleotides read TGTGCCAGTAGTATTACGGGCTGGACAGTCGCCCCTGAAGCTTTCTTT. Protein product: CASSITGWTVAPEAFF.

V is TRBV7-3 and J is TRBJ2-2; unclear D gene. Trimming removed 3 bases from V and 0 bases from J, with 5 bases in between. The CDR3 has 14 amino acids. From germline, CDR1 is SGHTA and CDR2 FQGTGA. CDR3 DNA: TGTGCCAGCAGCTTCACACCGAACACCGGGGAGCTGTTTTTT. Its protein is CASSFTPNTGELFF.

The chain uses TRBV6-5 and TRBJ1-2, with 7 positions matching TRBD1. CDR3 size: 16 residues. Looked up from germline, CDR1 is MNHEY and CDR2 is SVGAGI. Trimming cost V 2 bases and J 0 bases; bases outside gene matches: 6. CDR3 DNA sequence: TGTGCCAGCAGTTACAGTGGACAGGAAGCTAACTATGGCTACACCTTC. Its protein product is CASSYSGQEANYGYTF.

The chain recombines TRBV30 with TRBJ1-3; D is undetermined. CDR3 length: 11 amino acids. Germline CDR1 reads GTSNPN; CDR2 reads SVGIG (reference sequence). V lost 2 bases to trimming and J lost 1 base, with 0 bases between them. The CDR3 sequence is CAWSSGNTIYF. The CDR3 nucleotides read TGTGCCTGGAGTTCTGGAAACACCATATATTTT.

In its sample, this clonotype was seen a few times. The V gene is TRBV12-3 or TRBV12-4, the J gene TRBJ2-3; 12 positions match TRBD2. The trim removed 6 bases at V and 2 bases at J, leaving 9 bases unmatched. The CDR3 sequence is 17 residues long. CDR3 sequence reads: CASSTGTSGPTTDTQYF. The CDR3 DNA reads TGTGCCAGCAGCACCGGGACTAGCGGGCCAACCACAGATACGCAGTATTTT.